These 20 T cell receptor beta chains were all obtained from the same sample, sequenced in a study of blood T cell repertoires in COVID-19 (TCRdb year 2020). Libraries were prepared through the immunoSEQ multiplex PCR assay. TCRdb retrieved this table from immuneACCESS and kept in-frame rearrangements only. Not all clones are present; in checked studies, unresolved V genes account for under half, and no reason is known for the remainder. The sample contains 200,000 to 300,000 clones, approximately 81% of them found a single time. 4.2% of the sample comes from the top ten. Sequenced: peripheral blood. These receptors came from a man between 60 and 75 years old with acute or convalescent COVID-19.

In this sample, this clone turned up once. The V call is TRBV9, the J call TRBJ2-6; the match to TRBD2 covers 7 bases. CDR1 and CDR2 from the germline V gene are SGDLS and YYNGEE. V lost 4 bases to trimming and J lost 0 bases; unmatched junction nucleotides: 13. The CDR3 spans 19 residues. Here the CDR3 reads CASSLSPGGTLSGANVLTF. Here the CDR3 DNA reads TGTGCCAGCAGCCTTAGCCCGGGGGGAACCCTCTCTGGGGCCAACGTCCTGACTTTC.

The V call is TRBV10-3, the J call TRBJ1-1, with TRBD1 as a possible D gene (5 bases). Trimming pared 6 bases from V and 5 bases from J, leaving 13 bases between. The CDR3 is 13 amino acids. CDR1 ENHRY and CDR2 SYGVKD come from the germline V gene. CDR3 residues: CAIRSGRETEAFF. As DNA, the CDR3 is TGTGCCATCAGGTCCGGCAGGGAAACTGAAGCTTTCTTT.

The chain joins TRBV9 to TRBJ1-2; D is possibly TRBD1 (6 bases). V lost 0 bases and J lost 4, with 19 bases in between. The CDR3 covers 17 residues. Germline lookup yields CDR1 SGDLS and CDR2 YYNGEE. This CDR3 is CASSVAQGLQGGYGYTF. Written as DNA, the CDR3 is TGTGCCAGCAGCGTAGCTCAAGGGTTACAAGGGGGCTATGGCTACACCTTC.

The J gene is TRBJ1-4, the V gene TRBV2; TRBD1 matches at 7 bases. Germline loops: CDR1 SNHLY, CDR2 FYNNEI. This CDR3 comprises 15 residues. The trim removed 2 bases at V and 5 bases at J, leaving 5 bases unmatched. The CDR3 spells CASSERGPGNEKLFF. The CDR3 DNA follows: TGTGCCAGCAGTGAAAGGGGGCCGGGCAATGAAAAACTGTTTTTT.

V gene TRBV3-1 (or the pseudogene TRBV3-2) combines with J gene TRBJ2-1; 10 nucleotides line up with TRBD2. This CDR3 has 15 amino acids. The germline V gene has CDR1 LGHDT and CDR2 YNNKEL (reference sequence). The trim removed 4 bases at V and 4 bases at J, leaving 4 bases unmatched. Written as DNA, the CDR3 is TGTGCCAGCAGCCTCGGGACTAGCGCTTACAATGAGCAGTTCTTC. This translates into CASSLGTSAYNEQFF.

This clone appeared a single time. The chain combines TRBV10-3 with TRBJ2-7; 7 bases map to TRBD2. This CDR3 is built from 13 residues. CDR1 ENHRY and CDR2 SYGVKD come from the germline V gene. J gave up 3 bases and V 11 bases, and 10 bases lay outside the gene matches. The CDR3 DNA is TGTGCCGGGGGGGAGGGGAAGGGCTACGAGCAGTACTTC. This gives the protein CAGGEGKGYEQYF.

The chain recombines TRBV19 with TRBJ2-2, with a tentative D call TRBD2 (6 bases). This CDR3 region has 16 residues. The V end lost 3 bases, the J end lost 4 bases, and 15 bases lay between the germline ends. Per germline, CDR1 LNHDA and CDR2 SQIVND (reference sequence). CDR3 DNA: TGTGCCAGTAGTATCCGTCGGGGGTCCCGCACCGGGGAGCTGTTTTTT. The encoded protein is CASSIRRGSRTGELFF. Together with reference TRBV19 and TRBJ2-2, the CDR3 gives the full variable domain: DGGITQSPKYLFRKEGQNVTLSCEQNLNHDAMYWYRQDPGQGLRLIYYSQIVNDFQKGDIAEGYSVSREKKESFPLTVTSAQKNPTAFYLCASSIRRGSRTGELFFGEGSRLTVL.

The rearrangement uses TRBV19 and TRBJ2-4, with 13 bases that match TRBD2. CDR3 size: 19 residues. From germline, CDR1 is LNHDA and CDR2 SQIVND (reference sequence). V trimming: 0 bases; J trimming: 4 bases; junction bases outside the gene matches: 9. This chain's CDR3 is CASSIEKGTSGASKNIQYF. The CDR3 bases are TGTGCCAGTAGTATAGAAAAAGGGACTAGCGGGGCCTCTAAAAACATTCAGTACTTC.

The V gene is TRBV6-2 or TRBV6-3, the J gene TRBJ2-1; the match to TRBD2 covers 14 bases. V lost 4 bases to trimming and J lost 8 bases; unmatched junction nucleotides: 13. CDR1 and CDR2 from the germline V gene are MNHEY and SVGEGT. This CDR3 comprises 18 residues. The CDR3 reads CASSFGGTSGSSFDEQFF. In DNA form, the CDR3 reads TGTGCCAGCAGTTTTGGGGGGACTAGCGGGAGTAGTTTCGATGAGCAGTTCTTC.

This chain uses TRBV6-4 with TRBJ1-6; no firm D call. The germline V gene encodes CDR1 MRHNA and CDR2 SNTAGT. V lost 5 bases and J 5 bases, leaving 10 bases between the germline ends. This CDR3 region has 14 residues. This chain's CDR3 is CASSPDINNSPLHF. Written as DNA, the CDR3 is TGTGCCAGCAGTCCCGACATAAATAATTCACCCCTCCACTTT.

The DNA of the CDR3 is TGTGCCAGCAGCCAGGACAGGAAAGCTTTCTTT. Its protein is CASSQDRKAFF. The chain links TRBV3-1 (or the pseudogene TRBV3-2) to TRBJ1-1, with TRBD1 identical over 7 bases. V gave up 3 bases and J gave up 9 bases; unmatched junction bases: 1. CDR1 is LGHDT, CDR2 YNNKEL, per germline (reference sequence). CDR3 length: 11 residues.

This clone was recorded many times. The rearrangement uses TRBV5-1 and TRBJ2-2; no reliable D call. The CDR3 loop spans 14 amino acids. Germline V gene data show CDR1 as SGHRS and CDR2 as YFSETQ. Trimming pared 4 bases from V and 0 bases from J, leaving 7 bases between. The CDR3 loop reads CASSPLSNTGELFF. CDR3 coding DNA: TGCGCCAGCAGCCCACTGTCGAACACCGGGGAGCTGTTTTTT.

The J gene is TRBJ1-6, the V gene TRBV9; D gene uncertain. Germline CDR1 and CDR2: SGDLS and YYNGEE. V lost 7 bases to trimming and J lost 6 bases, with 17 bases between them. The CDR3 length is 15 residues. The CDR3: CASGRDWAGNSPLHF. In nucleotides, the CDR3 is TGTGCCAGCGGGAGAGACTGGGCCGGTAATTCACCCCTCCACTTT.

The chain has TRBV4-1 and TRBJ1-2; no clear D. CDR3 size: 17 residues. Germline V gives CDR1 MGHRA, CDR2 YSYEKL. V gave up 0 bases and J gave up 2 bases, with 16 bases separating them. The CDR3 reads CASSQEPSVGANYGYTF. The CDR3 coding sequence is TGCGCCAGCAGCCAAGAACCCTCCGTGGGAGCAAACTATGGCTACACCTTC.

The genes are TRBV29-1 and TRBJ2-7; the D gene is possibly TRBD2 (6 bases). Trimming shortened V by 7 bases and J by 4 bases, and 20 bases separated the two germline ends. Germline CDR1 reads SQVTM; CDR2 reads ANQGSEA. The CDR3 sequence is 14 residues long. Here the CDR3 DNA reads TGCAGCGCACAGACTAGTCCCTCGGGGTACGAGCAGTACTTC. Its protein product is CSAQTSPSGYEQYF.

This rearrangement joins TRBV9 to TRBJ2-3; D may be TRBD2 (6 bases). With 3 bases removed from V and 2 bases from J, the gap between germline ends came to 7 bases. This CDR3 is built from 13 residues. CDR1 is SGDLS, CDR2 YYNGEE, per germline. CDR3 bases: TGTGCCAGCAGCGGGGGACTCACAGATACGCAGTATTTT. Its translation: CASSGGLTDTQYF. Full variable domain (missing parts from reference TRBV9 and TRBJ2-3): DSGVTQTPKHLITATGQRVTLRCSPRSGDLSVYWYQQSLDQGLQFLIQYYNGEERAKGNILERFSAQQFPDLHSELNLSSLELGDSALYFCASSGGLTDTQYFGPGTRLTVL.

The chain uses TRBV28 and TRBJ1-2; D uncertain. CDR1 is MDHEN, CDR2 SYDVKM, per germline. The CDR3 is made up of 15 amino acids. Between the trimmed V and J ends, which lost 2 bases and 4 bases, there was a span of 14 bases. The CDR3: CASSLAHNGAYGYTF. The DNA for the CDR3 is TGTGCCAGCAGTTTAGCTCACAACGGAGCCTATGGCTACACCTTC.

The J gene is TRBJ2-2, the V gene TRBV5-8; 7 nucleotides match TRBD1. The germline gives CDR1 SGHTS, CDR2 YDEGEE. The CDR3 sequence is 17 residues long. The V segment lost 4 bases and the J segment 8 bases; nucleotides outside the gene matches: 17. CDR3 DNA: TGTGCCAGCAGCCATCGACAGGGCCAAACGCTCGCGGGGGAGCTGTTTTTT. Translated, it gives CASSHRQGQTLAGELFF.

The count of this clone is one. CDR3 region: CASSSPGTGLYGYTF. The DNA of the CDR3 is TGTGCCAGCAGTTCCCCCGGGACAGGCCTCTATGGCTACACCTTC. The rearrangement uses TRBV28 and TRBJ1-2, with 8 bases identical to TRBD1. The CDR3 consists of 15 residues. Germline CDR1 reads MDHEN; CDR2 reads SYDVKM. V lost 4 bases and J lost 4; bases outside the gene matches: 8.

The chain combines TRBV2 with TRBJ2-2; 9 nucleotides match TRBD2. Germline V gene sequence: CDR1 SNHLY, CDR2 FYNNEI. V shed 3 bases and J 6 bases; nucleotides not matched to a gene: 5. This CDR3 is 15 amino acids long. CDR3 residues: CASSELLAGPGELFF. In DNA, the CDR3 is TGTGCCAGCAGTGAGCTTCTAGCGGGACCCGGGGAGCTGTTTTTT. The full variable domain, rest sourced from reference TRBV2 and TRBJ2-2, is EPEVTQTPSHQVTQMGQEVILRCVPISNHLYFYWYRQILGQKVEFLVSFYNNEISEKSEIFDDQFSVERPDGSNFTLKIRSTKLEDSAMYFCASSELLAGPGELFFGEGSRLTVL.